This T cell receptor beta chain emerged from a study of CD8 T cells in Susac syndrome. With random hexamers, roughly 0.45 to 1 ug RNA was reverse transcribed. Using its own MiXCR run on the immunoSEQ multiplex PCR reads, TCRdb lists one record per CDR3 protein. The repertoire holds hundreds of thousands of distinct CDR3 sequences, with about nine tenths as singletons. The length of the CDR3 is 15 residues. Germline assignment: CDR1 MNHEY and CDR2 SVGEGT. V was shortened by 6 bases and J by 0 bases, with 9 bases between the two germline ends. This receptor was taken from a human donor with multiple sclerosis. The chain recombines TRBV6-2 or TRBV6-3 with TRBJ2-6; D not resolved. The specimen was CD8+ T cells from PBMCs. The CDR3 sequence is CASSPDNSGANVLTF. Here the CDR3 DNA reads TGTGCCAGCAGCCCTGACAACTCTGGGGCCAACGTCCTGACTTTC.